This TCR beta chain is from a study of CD8+CD57+ T cells in acquired aplastic anemia. Genomic DNA templated the TCR beta VDJ and CDR3 profiling. TCRdb redid the calling of the reads with MiXCR, one entry per CDR3 protein. The sample shows more than 150,000 distinct CDR3 sequences, under 50% of them seen only once. Whoever was chosen for sequencing had shown CD8+CD57+ cell expansion by flow cytometry. Ten or more counts support this clonotype. The sequence was collected from a human donor with aplastic anemia. Specimen: sorted CD4+, CD8+, or CD8+CD57+ T cells (not recorded which) from PBMCs.

CDR3 nucleotides: TGTGCCAGTAGACAGGGGTCTCCGCCAGATACGCAGTATTTT. Translation gives CASRQGSPPDTQYF. The chain recombines TRBV7-9 with TRBJ2-3; 8 bases map to TRBD1. Germline-derived CDR1 and CDR2 are SEHNR and FQNEAQ (reference sequence). The CDR3 length is 14 residues. V was clipped by 9 bases and J by 4 bases; unmatched bases: 9.